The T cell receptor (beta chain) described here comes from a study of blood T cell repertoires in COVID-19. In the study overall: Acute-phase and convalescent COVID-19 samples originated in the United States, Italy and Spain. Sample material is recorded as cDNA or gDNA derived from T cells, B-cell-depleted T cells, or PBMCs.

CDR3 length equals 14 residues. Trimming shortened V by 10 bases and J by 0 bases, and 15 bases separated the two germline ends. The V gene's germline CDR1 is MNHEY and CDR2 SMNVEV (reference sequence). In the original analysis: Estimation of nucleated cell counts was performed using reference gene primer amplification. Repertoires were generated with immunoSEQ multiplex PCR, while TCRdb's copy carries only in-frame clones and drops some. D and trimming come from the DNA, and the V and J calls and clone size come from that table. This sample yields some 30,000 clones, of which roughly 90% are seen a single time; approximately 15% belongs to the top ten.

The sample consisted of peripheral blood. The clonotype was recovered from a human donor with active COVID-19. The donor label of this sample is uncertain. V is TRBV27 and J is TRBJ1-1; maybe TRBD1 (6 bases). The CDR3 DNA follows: TGTGCCACCAGGCACGGGGGGCTGAACACTGAAGCTTTCTTT. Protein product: CATRHGGLNTEAFF.